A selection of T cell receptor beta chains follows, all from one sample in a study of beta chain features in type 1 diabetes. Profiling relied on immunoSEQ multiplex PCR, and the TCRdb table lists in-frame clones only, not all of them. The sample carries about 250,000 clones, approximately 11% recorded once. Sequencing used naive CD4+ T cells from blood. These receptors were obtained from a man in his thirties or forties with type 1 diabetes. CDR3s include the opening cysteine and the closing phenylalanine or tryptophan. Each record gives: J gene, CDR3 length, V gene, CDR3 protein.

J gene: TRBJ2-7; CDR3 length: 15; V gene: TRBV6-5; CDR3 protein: CASSYSILGGYEQYF
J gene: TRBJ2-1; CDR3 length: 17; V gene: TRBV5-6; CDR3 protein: CASSLTLLAGGSGEQFF
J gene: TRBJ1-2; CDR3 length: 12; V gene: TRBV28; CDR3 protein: CASRESNYGYTF
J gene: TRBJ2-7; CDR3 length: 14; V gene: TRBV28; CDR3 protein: CASSLSGRTYEQYF
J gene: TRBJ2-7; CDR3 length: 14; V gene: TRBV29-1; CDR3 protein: CSVVPDKRGYEQYF
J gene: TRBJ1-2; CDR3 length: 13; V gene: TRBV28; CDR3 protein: CASSSGQGYGYTF
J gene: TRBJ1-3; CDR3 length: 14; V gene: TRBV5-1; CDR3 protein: CASSPGVSGNTIYF
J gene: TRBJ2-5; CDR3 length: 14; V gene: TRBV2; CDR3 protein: CASSEGAGRETQYF
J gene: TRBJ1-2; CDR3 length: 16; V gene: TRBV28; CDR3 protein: CASSFTPGQGGYGYTF
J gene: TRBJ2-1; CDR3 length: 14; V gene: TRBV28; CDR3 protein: CASSPRQGRNEQFF
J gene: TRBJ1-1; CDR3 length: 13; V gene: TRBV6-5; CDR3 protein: CASSVTGNTEAFF
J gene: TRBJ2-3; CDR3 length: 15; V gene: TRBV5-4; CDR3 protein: CASSETSGFGDTQYF
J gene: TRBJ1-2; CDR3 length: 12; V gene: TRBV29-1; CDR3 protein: CSGGDRFYGYTF
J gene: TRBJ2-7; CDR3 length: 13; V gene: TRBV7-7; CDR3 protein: CASSFRQGYEQYF
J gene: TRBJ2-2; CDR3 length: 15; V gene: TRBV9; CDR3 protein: CASSVGPSAGGELFF
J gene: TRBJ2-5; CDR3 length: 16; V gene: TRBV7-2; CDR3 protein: CASSSSTSGGAETQYF
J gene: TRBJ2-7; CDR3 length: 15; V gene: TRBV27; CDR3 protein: CASSQGTGVMGEQYF